This T cell receptor beta chain originates from a study of PD-L1 blockade in urothelial cancer. The assay was immunoSEQ multiplex PCR, and TCRdb's table has in-frame clones only and misses some. Of about 110,000 clones in the sample, around 85% are singletons; the top ten hold roughly 2.3%. The CDR3 has 14 residues. CDR1 GTSNPN and CDR2 SVGIG come from the germline V gene (reference sequence). With 8 bases removed from V and 0 bases from J, the gap between germline ends came to 14 bases. The sample here was PBMCs, taken around atezolizumab (anti-PD-L1) treatment. The chain carries TRBV30 and TRBJ2-4, with D perhaps matching TRBD1 (7 bases). This clonotype was obtained from a man aged 50 to 59 with urothelial cancer. CDR3 residues: CAVQGGGAKNIQYF. CDR3 sequence (DNA): TGTGCCGTTCAGGGGGGAGGAGCCAAAAACATTCAGTACTTC.